The sequence of this TCR beta chain was determined in a study of radiotherapy plus CTLA-4 blockade in lung cancer. Treatment of patients with chemo-refractory metastatic non-small-cell lung cancer consisted of focal radiation plus CTLA-4 blockade with ipilimumab. This table comes from immunoSEQ multiplex PCR, and its TCRdb copy is limited to in-frame clones, with some not included. Seen here are 120,000 or so clones, roughly 74% observed once, and the top ten hold roughly 5%. Study findings and constraints: TCR clones of tumor origin grew in blood after radiotherapy plus ipilimumab.

V was pared by 2 bases and J by 8 bases, with 5 bases of the junction left unmatched. Germline lookup yields CDR1 SGHRS and CDR2 YFSETQ. The CDR3 sequence is 13 residues long. As to this clone: Its antigen is undetermined.

The V and J genes are TRBV5-1 and TRBJ1-2; 8 bases are a match to TRBD1. This sequence originates from a human donor with non-small cell lung cancer who had a partial response to radiotherapy plus ipilimumab. The specimen comprised peripheral blood, sampled from a patient treated with radiotherapy plus ipilimumab. In DNA, the CDR3 is TGCGCCAGCAGCTTCCAGGGGGCAGGGGGCTACACCTTC. It codes for CASSFQGAGGYTF.